Following are 4 T cell receptor beta chains from one sample sequenced in a study of T cell changes during pregnancy in multiple sclerosis. Data came from immunoSEQ multiplex PCR; TCRdb stores just in-frame clones and leaves some out. The data contain around 70,000 clones, 92% of them singletons. Sequencing was performed on peripheral blood, taken in the second trimester of pregnancy. Every receptor here comes from a female donor with multiple sclerosis, enrolled in a pregnancy study.

The chain recombines TRBV4-3 with TRBJ1-2; D remains ambiguous. Trimming removed 0 bases at V and 5 bases at J, with 10 bases between. CDR1 is LGHNA and CDR2 is YSLEER in the germline V gene. The CDR3 is 14 amino acids. CDR3 amino acids: CASSQDTGRYGYTF. CDR3 sequence (DNA): TGCGCCAGCAGCCAAGATACGGGAAGGTATGGCTACACCTTC.

The chain recombines TRBV29-1 with TRBJ1-2; D not resolved. The CDR3 has 13 amino acids. Germline CDR1 is SQVTM and CDR2 is ANQGSEA. The V gene lost 0 bases and the J gene lost 6 bases, with 11 bases spanning the gap. The CDR3 sequence: CSVEEFGYHGYTF. CDR3 coding DNA: TGCAGCGTTGAAGAATTCGGGTATCATGGCTACACCTTC.

The J gene is TRBJ1-1, the V gene TRBV5-4; D is undetermined. This CDR3 spans 14 amino acids. V was cut by 7 bases and J by 0 bases, with 13 bases left in between. CDR1 and CDR2 (germline): SGHNT, YYREEE (reference sequence). Here the CDR3 DNA reads TGTGCCAGCGGACGGACGGGAGTGAACACTGAAGCTTTCTTT. Protein sequence: CASGRTGVNTEAFF.

V and J are TRBV28 and TRBJ2-3, with D possibly being TRBD1 (6 bases). CDR1 MDHEN and CDR2 SYDVKM come from the germline V gene. With 10 bases removed from V and 4 bases from J, the gap between germline ends came to 18 bases. This CDR3 region has 14 residues. The CDR3 loop reads CATFVGQGPDTQYF. The CDR3, as DNA: TGTGCCACTTTTGTGGGCCAGGGGCCAGATACGCAGTATTTT.